These T cell receptor beta chains were read from a single sample in a study of STAT5B mutations in CD4+ large granular lymphocyte leukemia. Produced via immunoSEQ multiplex PCR; TCRdb's table is partial and in-frame only. The sample includes more than 30,000 clones, 70% to 85% of them seen just once. Specimen: CD4+ T cells from blood buffy coats. The receptors were gathered from a human donor in good health. CDR3s include the opening cysteine and the closing phenylalanine or tryptophan. D genes are given only for firm matches. Size values are once, few and many counts, or a class for expanded clones, and some rows have none.

D: -; J: TRBJ1-2; V: TRBV2; size: -; CDR3: CASREDVSYGYTF; DNA: TGTGCCAGCAGAGAGGACGTCTCCTATGGCTACACCTTC
D: -; J: TRBJ2-1; V: TRBV9; size: -; CDR3: CASSVGSFYEQFF; DNA: TGTGCCAGCAGCGTAGGTAGCTTCTATGAGCAGTTCTTC
D: -; J: TRBJ2-3; V: TRBV10-3; size: -; CDR3: CAISEWAGGGGLTDTQYF; DNA: TGTGCCATCAGTGAGTGGGCAGGCGGAGGGGGCCTCACAGATACGCAGTATTTT
D: -; J: TRBJ1-1; V: TRBV5-1; size: -; CDR3: CASSLVGKNTEAFF; DNA: TGCGCCAGCAGCTTGGTAGGCAAGAACACTGAAGCTTTCTTT
D: -; J: TRBJ2-5; V: TRBV5-4; size: -; CDR3: CASAKGGAFETQYF; DNA: TGTGCCAGTGCTAAGGGGGGGGCCTTTGAGACCCAGTACTTC
D: TRBD2; J: TRBJ2-1; V: TRBV6-1; size: -; CDR3: CASRGGSYNEQFF; DNA: TGTGCCAGCAGAGGCGGGAGCTACAATGAGCAGTTCTTC
D: TRBD1; J: TRBJ2-3; V: TRBV5-1; size: -; CDR3: CASSFGRGQGSRTDTQYF; DNA: TGCGCCAGCAGCTTTGGGAGGGGACAGGGCTCCCGCACAGATACGCAGTATTTT
D: -; J: TRBJ2-1; V: TRBV10-3; size: -; CDR3: CAISGRGDEQFF; DNA: TGTGCCATCAGTGGACGAGGGGATGAGCAGTTCTTC
D: -; J: TRBJ1-2; V: TRBV18; size: -; CDR3: CASSPYAGTDGYTF; DNA: TGTGCCAGCTCACCATATGCGGGGACGGATGGCTACACCTTC
D: -; J: TRBJ1-1; V: TRBV5-6; size: -; CDR3: CASSFNTEAFF; DNA: TGTGCCAGCAGCTTTAACACTGAAGCTTTCTTT
D: -; J: TRBJ1-4; V: TRBV2; size: -; CDR3: CASTIQRSANEKLFF; DNA: TGTGCCAGCACTATACAACGTTCGGCCAATGAAAAACTGTTTTTT
D: -; J: TRBJ2-7; V: TRBV21-1; size: once; CDR3: CASSKVGRDYSYEQYF; DNA: TGTGCCAGCAGCAAGGTGGGAAGGGACTACTCCTACGAGCAGTACTTC
D: -; J: TRBJ1-4; V: TRBV5-1; size: -; CDR3: CASSLGPGSFTTNEKLFF; DNA: TGCGCCAGCAGCTTGGGTCCTGGCAGCTTTACAACTAATGAAAAACTGTTTTTT
D: -; J: TRBJ1-1; V: TRBV28; size: -; CDR3: CASSLTPRMNTEAFF; DNA: TGTGCCAGCAGTTTAACCCCCCGCATGAACACTGAAGCTTTCTTT
D: TRBD1; J: TRBJ2-2; V: TRBV27; size: -; CDR3: CASSRTGFNTGELFF; DNA: TGTGCCAGCAGCCGGACAGGGTTCAACACCGGGGAGCTGTTTTTT
D: -; J: TRBJ1-6; V: TRBV28; size: once; CDR3: CASTPGGGRNSPLHF; DNA: TGTGCCAGCACCCCGGGGGGGGGAAGGAATTCACCCCTCCACTTT
D: -; J: TRBJ1-2; V: TRBV13; size: -; CDR3: CASSLFAGSYGYTF; DNA: TGTGCCAGCAGCTTATTTGCAGGATCCTATGGCTACACCTTC
D: -; J: TRBJ2-7; V: TRBV2; size: -; CDR3: CASSESPISYEQYF; DNA: TGTGCCAGCAGTGAATCGCCCATTTCCTACGAGCAGTACTTC
D: TRBD1; J: TRBJ1-2; V: TRBV30; size: -; CDR3: CAWSPRDRVSVAYTF; DNA: TGTGCCTGGAGTCCCCGGGACAGGGTTTCAGTTGCCTACACCTTC
D: -; J: TRBJ2-1; V: TRBV30; size: -; CDR3: CAWSVVRNNEQFF; DNA: TGTGCCTGGAGTGTCGTCCGTAACAATGAGCAGTTCTTC
D: TRBD2; J: TRBJ2-5; V: TRBV7-2; size: -; CDR3: CASTSASGRTREAQYF; DNA: TGTGCCAGCACCTCCGCTAGCGGGAGGACCAGGGAGGCCCAGTACTTC
D: -; J: TRBJ2-2; V: TRBV28; size: -; CDR3: CASSLWGTGELFF; DNA: TGTGCCAGCAGTTTATGGGGGACCGGGGAGCTGTTTTTT
D: -; J: TRBJ2-2; V: TRBV19; size: -; CDR3: CASSTTSLINTGELFF; DNA: TGTGCCAGTAGTACGACATCCCTGATAAACACCGGGGAGCTGTTTTTT
D: TRBD1; J: TRBJ2-5; V: TRBV27; size: once; CDR3: CASRGTGGGGETQYF; DNA: TGTGCCAGCAGGGGGACAGGGGGTGGGGGAGAGACCCAGTACTTC
D: -; J: TRBJ2-3; V: TRBV5-1; size: -; CDR3: CASQWDTDTQYF; DNA: TGCGCCAGCCAGTGGGACACAGATACGCAGTATTTT
D: TRBD1; J: TRBJ1-2; V: TRBV19; size: -; CDR3: CASSNRDRVLANYGYTF; DNA: TGTGCCAGTAGTAACCGGGACAGGGTACTGGCGAACTATGGCTACACCTTC
D: -; J: TRBJ2-1; V: TRBV28; size: -; CDR3: CASKGERRASYNEQFF; DNA: TGTGCCAGCAAAGGGGAGCGGAGGGCTTCCTACAATGAGCAGTTCTTC
D: -; J: TRBJ1-5; V: TRBV2; size: -; CDR3: CASSDSVQPQHF; DNA: TGTGCCAGCAGTGATAGTGTTCAGCCCCAGCATTTT
D: -; J: TRBJ2-1; V: TRBV7-2; size: -; CDR3: CASSLGTMGNYNEQFF; DNA: TGTGCCAGCAGCTTAGGGACCATGGGGAACTACAATGAGCAGTTCTTC
D: -; J: TRBJ1-2; V: TRBV19; size: few; CDR3: CASSSWLYGYTF; DNA: TGTGCCAGTAGCAGCTGGCTCTATGGCTACACCTTC
D: -; J: TRBJ1-3; V: TRBV6-1; size: -; CDR3: CAIDSQPNTIYF; DNA: TGTGCCATCGACTCCCAACCTAACACCATATATTTT
D: TRBD1; J: TRBJ1-5; V: TRBV27; size: -; CDR3: CASSITGARNQPQHF; DNA: TGTGCCAGCAGCATTACAGGGGCACGCAATCAGCCCCAGCATTTT
D: -; J: TRBJ1-6; V: TRBV6-6; size: -; CDR3: CASSEPGRGDSTLHF; DNA: TGTGCCAGCAGCGAACCGGGCCGGGGGGATTCGACCCTCCACTTT
D: -; J: TRBJ1-6; V: TRBV7-2; size: -; CDR3: CASSSWTSNSPLHF; DNA: TGTGCCAGCAGCTCGTGGACAAGCAATTCACCCCTCCACTTT
D: -; J: TRBJ2-3; V: TRBV5-5; size: -; CDR3: CASSFLAQNTDTQYF; DNA: TGTGCCAGCAGCTTCTTGGCACAGAACACAGATACGCAGTATTTT
D: -; J: TRBJ2-7; V: TRBV7-8; size: few; CDR3: CASSFSTTYEQYF; DNA: TGTGCCAGCAGCTTTTCCACGACCTACGAGCAGTACTTC
D: -; J: TRBJ2-1; V: TRBV7-2; size: -; CDR3: CASDRGLASGRNEQFF; DNA: TGTGCCAGTGACAGGGGGCTGGCTAGCGGGAGGAATGAGCAGTTCTTC